These 12 T cell receptor beta chains were sequenced from one sample in a study of siplizumab effects on memory and regulatory T cells. Their cognate antigens are unknown. The repertoire was sequenced with immunoSEQ multiplex PCR; TCRdb's copy has only in-frame clones and lacks some. Of about 14,000 clones in the sample, about 50% are singletons; the top ten hold around 8.6%. A roughly six-day coculture at 37°C was performed with the mixed lymphocyte reaction cells. The sequencing sample was made of CFSE-low (dividing) CD4+ T cells sorted from an allogeneic mixed lymphocyte reaction. All receptors derive from a human donor in good health; the cells came from an allogeneic mixed lymphocyte reaction.

This clone was seen once. The chain is built from TRBV27 and TRBJ2-2, with D hard to call. This CDR3 contains 18 residues. Trimming pared 7 bases from V and 2 bases from J, leaving 23 bases between. Germline V lookup: CDR1 MNHEY, CDR2 SMNVEV (reference sequence). The CDR3 loop is CASTRDPQAGPNTGELFF. In nucleotides, the CDR3 is TGTGCCAGCACCAGAGACCCCCAAGCTGGACCCAACACCGGGGAGCTGTTTTTT.

This clone has only a few counts. The chain has TRBV11-2 and TRBJ2-1; D remains unclear. The CDR3 length is 13 residues. Germline CDR1 reads SGHAT; CDR2 reads FQNNGV. The V gene lost 0 bases and the J gene lost 5 bases, with 5 bases spanning the gap. The CDR3 DNA reads as TGTGCCAGCAGCTTAGATCGGCACAATGAGCAGTTCTTC. Its protein is CASSLDRHNEQFF.

The chain links TRBV5-1 to TRBJ1-4; D ambiguous. The germline V gene encodes CDR1 SGHRS and CDR2 YFSETQ. The V and J ends lost 0 bases and 7 bases respectively, with 10 bases between them. The CDR3 extends over 14 amino acids. The CDR3 protein is CASSLDRGGEKLFF. The CDR3 DNA follows: TGCGCCAGCAGCTTGGACAGAGGTGGTGAAAAACTGTTTTTT.

The genes are TRBV6-5 and TRBJ1-6; 7 positions agree with TRBD1. The CDR3 is made up of 15 amino acids. CDR1 is MNHEY, CDR2 SVGAGI, per germline. V gave up 5 bases and J gave up 6 bases; unmatched junction bases: 7. The CDR3 region has the DNA TGTGCCAGCAGTCACCGACAGGGTAGTAATTCACCCCTCCACTTT. Translating gives CASSHRQGSNSPLHF.

The CDR3 DNA reads TGCAGCGTTGACTCGAGCACAGATACGCAGTATTTT. Amino acid sequence: CSVDSSTDTQYF. This sequence joins TRBV29-1 and TRBJ2-3; D gene uncertain. CDR1 and CDR2 from the germline V gene are SQVTM and ANQGSEA. Trimming removed 3 bases at V and 0 bases at J, with 4 bases between. This CDR3 has 12 amino acids.

A few counts support this clone. The chain recombines TRBV6-6 with TRBJ2-3; D is perhaps TRBD1 (6 bases). V gave up 6 bases and J gave up 3 bases, with 7 bases separating them. This CDR3 contains 12 residues. Germline V lookup: CDR1 MNHNY, CDR2 SVGAGI (reference sequence). The CDR3 DNA reads TGTGCCAGCAGCCAGGGGACAGATACGCAGTATTTT. It yields the protein CASSQGTDTQYF.

This clone was counted between two and nine times. CDR3 sequence (DNA): TGTGCCAGCAGTTTTGCAGGGGGCGGCTACACCTTC. Its protein is CASSFAGGGYTF. The J gene is TRBJ1-2, the V gene TRBV27; 8 bases map to TRBD1. Trimming cost V 3 bases and J 8 bases; bases outside gene matches: 2. CDR1 is MNHEY, CDR2 SMNVEV, per germline (reference sequence). The CDR3 sequence is 12 residues long.

This clone is medium-sized (0.01 to 0.1%). The rearrangement joins TRBV7-3 to TRBJ2-2, with TRBD1 identical over 9 bases. V was clipped by 5 bases and J by 5 bases; unmatched bases: 6. This CDR3 is 15 amino acids long. From germline, CDR1 is SGHTA and CDR2 FQGTGA. The DNA of the CDR3 is TGTGCCAGCAGCCAAACAGGGGGCGCAACCGGGGAGCTGTTTTTT. This translates into CASSQTGGATGELFF. Looking up the rest from reference TRBV7-3 and TRBJ2-2 gives the full variable domain: GAGVSQTPSNKVTEKGKYVELRCDPISGHTALYWYRQSLGQGPEFLIYFQGTGAADDSGLPNDRFFAVRPEGSVSTLKIQRTERGDSAVYLCASSQTGGATGELFFGEGSRLTVL.

By share, this clone counts as medium-sized. The gene calls are TRBV10-2 and TRBJ2-1, with unresolved D. V lost 7 bases and J lost 0, with 10 bases in between. The V gene's germline CDR1 is WSHSY and CDR2 SAAADI. The CDR3 consists of 14 residues. DNA for the CDR3: TGCGCCAGCACCCCGGATAGCTCCTACAATGAGCAGTTCTTC. This codes for CASTPDSSYNEQFF.

V usage is TRBV7-2 and J usage is TRBJ1-2, with 11 bases lining up with TRBD1. The germline V gene encodes CDR1 SGHTA and CDR2 FQGNSA. The CDR3 loop spans 14 amino acids. The junction had 7 bases not matched to a gene; V was cut back by 5 bases and J by 8 bases. The CDR3 region has the DNA TGTGCCAGCAGCCCGGGACAGGGGGGCGGAGGCTACACCTTC. As protein: CASSPGQGGGGYTF.

This clone was observed a few times. The rearrangement joins TRBV7-2 to TRBJ2-7, with D unclear. CDR1 and CDR2 from the germline V gene are SGHTA and FQGNSA. This CDR3 spans 15 amino acids. Trimming shortened V by 1 base and J by 3 bases, and 13 bases separated the two germline ends. CDR3 in amino acids: CASSLGARINYEQYF. For the CDR3, the DNA is TGTGCCAGCAGCTTAGGGGCCAGAATAAACTACGAGCAGTACTTC.

CDR3 DNA: TGTGCCTGGAGTGTAAGAGGATTACAGCCCCAGCATTTT. Translation gives CAWSVRGLQPQHF. V is TRBV30 and J is TRBJ1-5; D call uncertain. The V end was cut by 0 bases, the J end by 7 bases, with 10 bases between. The CDR3 covers 13 residues. The germline CDR1 and CDR2 sequences are GTSNPN and SVGIG (reference sequence).